The sequence of this TCR beta chain was determined in a study of blood T cells in healthy people across ages (dated by TCRdb to the mid-2010s). In terms of the full investigation: Template switching captured roughly one uniquely barcoded TCR beta cDNA molecule per two T cells in model experiments. Age-related changes in TCR beta repertoire diversity were measured in the study by deep sequencing normalized with unique cDNA molecular identifiers. Four age groups were formed from the donors: young (average about 17 years), middle-aged (approximately 39), aged (62) and long-lived (around 82). To avoid experimental bias, donors of different ages were spread randomly across the sequencing lanes. Using the same blood draw, the study looked at two additional independent replicas of 1 million unique cDNA reads for two donors, one aged 18 to 30 and the other aged 80 or older.

Counted from cysteine to phenylalanine, this CDR3 has 15 amino acids. Here the CDR3 DNA is all that survives: 45 bases in frame from base 1. CDR1 and CDR2 were assigned from the germline V gene as MNHNS and SASEGT. Between the V and J ends, shortened by 1 base and 2 bases respectively, the junction contains 12 bases. Library preparation was by 5' RACE. For sequencing, an Illumina HiSeq 2500 was employed. A second PCR of roughly 6 to 11 cycles was run with a J-beta primer mix and a sample-barcoded 5' primer. Each TCR beta cDNA molecule received a unique molecular identifier from a template-switch 5' adaptor carrying 12 random nucleotides. Each sample yielded at least 2.5 million CDR3-containing paired-end reads. All of the RNA was converted into first-strand cDNA using the Mint cDNA synthesis kit, with a TRBC-specific oligonucleotide serving as the primer. Following uracil-DNA glycosylase treatment, a first 18-cycle PCR with universal primers M1SS and BC2_uni_R was performed on all cDNA. Turning to the authors' computational methods: For normalization, 1 million high-quality reads, each with a distinct molecular identifier, were randomly selected from each sample. Instead of being binned into consensus sequences, reads that shared molecular identifiers were thrown out. CDR3 identification, clonotype clustering and error correction used MiTCR with a Q25 quality threshold and the strictest error-elimination algorithm. A nonparametric unseen species model using Euler transformation provided a lower-bound estimate of total TCR beta diversity. Starting from the raw public reads, TCRdb applied fastp trimming at Q25, assembled clones with MiXCR and retained in-frame beta chains. Every distinct CDR3 protein forms one entry, paired with its most common genes and DNA. None of the V and J calls come from the authors' own analysis; TCRdb made them. The sample table lists 600,000 to 850,000 distinct CDR3 sequences, roughly 41% of them with a count of one. The ten top clones hold 20% to 25% of the sample.

The paper as a whole reports these results and caveats: Estimates of total diversity from one million sequenced T cells were regarded as lower bounds and underestimates. The long-lived group showed more naive CD4+ T cells, fewer expanded clones and increased TCR diversity than the aged group, suggesting age selection. As age increased, observed TCR beta diversity per million T cells dropped in a roughly linear way, and a significant reduction was already evident by age approximately 40. Conclusive comparison of naive and antigen-experienced compartments was prevented by the profiling of bulk unsorted PBMCs. Because donor CMV infection status was unknown, age-related changes in expanded clonotypes were potentially confounded. The percentage of naive T cells measured by flow cytometry correlated strongly with observed TCR beta diversity.

The donors were 40 or so Caucasian individuals from Russia, aged roughly 6 to 90 years, who were systemically healthy. Each donor gave around 9.8 milliliters of peripheral blood, collected into EDTA-treated Vacutainer tubes. Ficoll-Paque density-gradient centrifugation was used to isolate PBMCs, with at least 6.5 million per sample. Total RNA, at least 5 micrograms per sample, was extracted from PBMCs with Trizol reagent. For every donor, flow cytometry on a PBMC aliquot measured the percentage of naive CD45RAhigh/CD27high T cells. Details on this clonotype: The antigen it binds to is not known. Base-call qualities are not available, and no considerably larger clone is one nucleotide away.

This receptor was taken from a woman aged 60-75 years in good health. The chain was built from TRBV6-1 and TRBJ2-7; the D region possibly corresponds to TRBD2 (6 bases align). Specimen: blood. The CDR3 corresponds to CASSEVGGTTYEQYF. The sequence in DNA is TGTGCCAGCAGTGAAGTAGGAGGGACCACCTACGAGCAGTACTTC.